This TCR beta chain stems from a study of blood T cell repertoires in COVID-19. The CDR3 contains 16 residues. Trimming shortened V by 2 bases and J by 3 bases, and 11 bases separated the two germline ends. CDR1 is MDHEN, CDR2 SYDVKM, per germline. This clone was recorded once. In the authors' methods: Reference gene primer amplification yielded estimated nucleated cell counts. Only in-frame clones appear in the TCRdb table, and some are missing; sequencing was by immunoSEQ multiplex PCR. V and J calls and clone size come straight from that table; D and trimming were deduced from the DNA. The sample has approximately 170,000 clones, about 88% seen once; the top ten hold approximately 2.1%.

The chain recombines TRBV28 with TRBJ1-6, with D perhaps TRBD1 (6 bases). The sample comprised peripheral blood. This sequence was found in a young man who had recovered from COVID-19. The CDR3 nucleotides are TGTGCCAGCAGTTTAAGATCCAGGGGCTATAATTCACCCCTCCACTTT. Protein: CASSLRSRGYNSPLHF. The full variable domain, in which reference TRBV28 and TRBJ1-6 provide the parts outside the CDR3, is DVKVTQSSRYLVKRTGEKVFLECVQDMDHENMFWYRQDPGLGLRLIYFSYDVKMKEKGDIPEGYSVSREKKERFSLILESASTNQTSMYLCASSLRSRGYNSPLHFGNGTRLTVT.